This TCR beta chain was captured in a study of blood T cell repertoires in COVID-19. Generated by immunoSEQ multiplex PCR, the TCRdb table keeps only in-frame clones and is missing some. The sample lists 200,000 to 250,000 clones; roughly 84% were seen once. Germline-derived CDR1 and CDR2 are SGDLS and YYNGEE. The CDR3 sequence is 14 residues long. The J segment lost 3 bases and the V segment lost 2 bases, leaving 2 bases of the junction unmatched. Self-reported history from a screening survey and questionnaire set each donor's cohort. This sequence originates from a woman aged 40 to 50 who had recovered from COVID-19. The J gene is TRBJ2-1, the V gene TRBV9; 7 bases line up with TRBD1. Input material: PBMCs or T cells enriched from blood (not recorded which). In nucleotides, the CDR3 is TGTGCCAGCAGCGTCTGGGACAGCTACAATGAGCAGTTCTTC. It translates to CASSVWDSYNEQFF.